The rows below give T cell receptor beta chains drawn from one sample of a study of T-cell memory formation after mild COVID-19. MiXCR, applied by TCRdb to the 5' RACE reads, yields one record per CDR3 protein. The sample carries hundreds of thousands of distinct CDR3 sequences, approximately 16% recorded once. Material: PBMCs or a T cell subset sorted from them (not recorded which). The receptor source for this set is a young man who had mild COVID-19 (a few samples of this study predate the infection). Cell type and time point are not known. Both conserved end residues are part of each CDR3. Fields, in order: clone size, V gene, D gene, J gene, CDR3 protein, CDR3 DNA. D genes are given only for firm matches. Clone sizes are given selectively: once, few, many, or a class where the clone is expanded.

abundance: -
v_gene: TRBV20-1
d_gene: TRBD2
j_gene: TRBJ2-5
CDR3aa: CSARELAGRETQYF
CDR3nt: TGCAGTGCTAGAGAGCTAGCGGGGAGAGAGACCCAGTACTTC

abundance: many
v_gene: TRBV29-1
d_gene: TRBD2
j_gene: TRBJ2-1
CDR3aa: CSVTLAGGPNEQFF
CDR3nt: TGCAGCGTTACCCTAGCGGGGGGGCCCAATGAGCAGTTCTTC

abundance: many
v_gene: TRBV2
d_gene: TRBD2
j_gene: TRBJ2-1
CDR3aa: CASRASGGSQFF
CDR3nt: TGTGCCAGCAGGGCTAGCGGGGGGTCGCAGTTCTTC

abundance: -
v_gene: TRBV20-1
d_gene: -
j_gene: TRBJ1-4
CDR3aa: CSARGGGEKLFF
CDR3nt: TGCAGTGCTAGGGGAGGCGGCGAAAAACTGTTTTTT

abundance: -
v_gene: TRBV4-2
d_gene: TRBD2
j_gene: TRBJ2-5
CDR3aa: CASSQGERGYYQETQYF
CDR3nt: TGTGCCAGCAGCCAAGGCGAGCGGGGGTACTACCAAGAGACCCAGTACTTC

abundance: -
v_gene: TRBV6-1
d_gene: TRBD1
j_gene: TRBJ2-3
CDR3aa: CASSERGQGGTDTQYF
CDR3nt: TGTGCCAGCAGTGAAAGGGGACAGGGCGGCACAGATACGCAGTATTTT

abundance: few
v_gene: TRBV18
d_gene: TRBD1
j_gene: TRBJ2-6
CDR3aa: CASSPVQGASGANVLTF
CDR3nt: TGTGCCAGCTCACCAGTGCAGGGGGCGTCTGGGGCCAACGTCCTGACTTTC

abundance: -
v_gene: TRBV5-1
d_gene: -
j_gene: TRBJ2-1
CDR3aa: CASSSKSHTVNEQFF
CDR3nt: TGCGCCAGCAGCTCGAAAAGTCACACTGTCAATGAGCAGTTCTTC

abundance: few
v_gene: TRBV12-3/TRBV12-4
d_gene: -
j_gene: TRBJ1-5
CDR3aa: CASSLERNQPQHF
CDR3nt: TGTGCCAGCAGTTTAGAGCGGAATCAGCCCCAGCATTTT

abundance: -
v_gene: TRBV6-2/TRBV6-3
d_gene: -
j_gene: TRBJ2-7
CDR3aa: CASSRDAELYEQYF
CDR3nt: TGTGCCAGCAGTCGCGATGCGGAACTCTACGAGCAGTACTTC

abundance: -
v_gene: TRBV6-5
d_gene: -
j_gene: TRBJ1-3
CDR3aa: CASRAPSGNTIYF
CDR3nt: TGTGCCAGCAGGGCTCCCTCTGGAAACACCATATATTTT

abundance: few
v_gene: TRBV2
d_gene: -
j_gene: TRBJ1-5
CDR3aa: CASSEGVHHSNQPQHF
CDR3nt: TGTGCCAGCAGTGAAGGTGTACACCATAGCAATCAGCCCCAGCATTTT

abundance: many
v_gene: TRBV20-1
d_gene: TRBD2
j_gene: TRBJ2-3
CDR3aa: CSAIGLAGTSTDTQYF
CDR3nt: TGCAGTGCTATTGGACTAGCGGGTACTAGCACAGATACGCAGTATTTT

abundance: -
v_gene: TRBV20-1
d_gene: -
j_gene: TRBJ1-1
CDR3aa: CSATYRLSEAFF
CDR3nt: TGCAGTGCGACATACCGTCTTTCTGAAGCTTTCTTT

abundance: -
v_gene: TRBV12-3/TRBV12-4
d_gene: -
j_gene: TRBJ1-1
CDR3aa: CASSNGQWAEAFF
CDR3nt: TGTGCCAGCAGTAACGGTCAGTGGGCTGAAGCTTTCTTT

abundance: once
v_gene: TRBV2
d_gene: -
j_gene: TRBJ1-6
CDR3aa: CASSELIASYNSPLHF
CDR3nt: TGTGCCAGCAGTGAATTGATAGCCTCCTATAATTCACCCCTCCACTTT

abundance: -
v_gene: TRBV5-1
d_gene: -
j_gene: TRBJ2-2
CDR3aa: CASSLQWLGGRTNTGELFF
CDR3nt: TGCGCCAGCAGCTTGCAATGGCTGGGGGGACGGACGAACACCGGGGAGCTGTTTTTT

abundance: few
v_gene: TRBV11-2
d_gene: TRBD2
j_gene: TRBJ2-1
CDR3aa: CASSLGLAGADEQFF
CDR3nt: TGTGCCAGCAGCCTCGGACTAGCGGGGGCCGATGAGCAGTTCTTC

abundance: few
v_gene: TRBV7-9
d_gene: TRBD1
j_gene: TRBJ1-2
CDR3aa: CASITTGAYGYTF
CDR3nt: TGTGCCAGCATCACGACAGGGGCCTATGGCTACACCTTC

abundance: many
v_gene: TRBV12-3/TRBV12-4
d_gene: TRBD2
j_gene: TRBJ2-3
CDR3aa: CASSRGRSSGVGDTQYF
CDR3nt: TGTGCCAGCAGCAGGGGACGAAGTAGCGGGGTGGGAGATACGCAGTATTTT

abundance: many
v_gene: TRBV9
d_gene: -
j_gene: TRBJ1-1
CDR3aa: CASRKIGGVNTEAFF
CDR3nt: TGTGCCAGCAGGAAAATCGGGGGGGTGAACACTGAAGCTTTCTTT

abundance: few
v_gene: TRBV7-9
d_gene: -
j_gene: TRBJ2-7
CDR3aa: CASSNLKLYEQYF
CDR3nt: TGTGCCAGCAGCAATCTCAAATTGTACGAGCAGTACTTC

abundance: few
v_gene: TRBV5-6
d_gene: -
j_gene: TRBJ2-1
CDR3aa: CASRGQAAQFF
CDR3nt: TGTGCCAGCCGTGGCCAGGCAGCCCAGTTCTTC

abundance: -
v_gene: TRBV7-2
d_gene: TRBD1
j_gene: TRBJ1-6
CDR3aa: CASSLGRDRARSPLHF
CDR3nt: TGTGCCAGCAGCTTGGGCCGGGACAGGGCAAGGTCACCCCTCCACTTT

abundance: -
v_gene: TRBV20-1
d_gene: TRBD2
j_gene: TRBJ2-3
CDR3aa: CSAPTSGGFDTQYF
CDR3nt: TGCAGTGCCCCGACTAGCGGGGGGTTCGATACGCAGTATTTT

abundance: many
v_gene: TRBV6-6
d_gene: TRBD2
j_gene: TRBJ2-1
CDR3aa: CASSPGGSYNEQFF
CDR3nt: TGTGCCAGCAGTCCGGGGGGCTCCTACAATGAGCAGTTCTTC

abundance: -
v_gene: TRBV3-1
d_gene: TRBD1
j_gene: TRBJ2-3
CDR3aa: CASSQLGQGAGDTQYF
CDR3nt: TGTGCCAGCAGCCAACTGGGACAGGGGGCTGGAGATACGCAGTATTTT

abundance: -
v_gene: TRBV6-2/TRBV6-3
d_gene: -
j_gene: TRBJ1-2
CDR3aa: CASRKTLQGYTF
CDR3nt: TGTGCCAGCAGGAAGACCTTACAGGGCTACACCTTC

abundance: -
v_gene: TRBV20-1
d_gene: -
j_gene: TRBJ1-3
CDR3aa: CSARHTGNTIYF
CDR3nt: TGCAGTGCTAGACATACTGGAAACACCATATATTTT

abundance: many
v_gene: TRBV7-9
d_gene: -
j_gene: TRBJ1-1
CDR3aa: CASSPGTPGTEAFF
CDR3nt: TGTGCCAGCAGCCCAGGGACCCCGGGCACTGAAGCTTTCTTT

abundance: few
v_gene: TRBV12-3/TRBV12-4
d_gene: -
j_gene: TRBJ2-5
CDR3aa: CASSFGTDDFGTQYF
CDR3nt: TGTGCCAGCAGTTTCGGGACGGACGATTTTGGGACCCAGTACTTC

abundance: many
v_gene: TRBV2
d_gene: -
j_gene: TRBJ1-1
CDR3aa: CASSKDRNTEAFF
CDR3nt: TGTGCCAGCAGCAAAGACAGGAACACTGAAGCTTTCTTT

abundance: many
v_gene: TRBV7-2
d_gene: -
j_gene: TRBJ2-5
CDR3aa: CASSPSRAGETQYF
CDR3nt: TGTGCCAGCAGCCCGTCCCGGGCTGGAGAGACCCAGTACTTC

abundance: -
v_gene: TRBV20-1
d_gene: -
j_gene: TRBJ2-7
CDR3aa: CSAGAYSYEQYF
CDR3nt: TGCAGTGCTGGAGCGTATTCCTACGAGCAGTACTTC

abundance: few
v_gene: TRBV20-1
d_gene: TRBD1
j_gene: TRBJ2-1
CDR3aa: CSARAVNRGSYEQFF
CDR3nt: TGCAGTGCTAGAGCCGTAAACAGGGGTTCCTATGAGCAGTTCTTC

abundance: few
v_gene: TRBV20-1
d_gene: TRBD2
j_gene: TRBJ2-4
CDR3aa: CSARSRGGVSAKNIQYF
CDR3nt: TGCAGTGCTAGATCCCGGGGGGGCGTTTCAGCCAAAAACATTCAGTACTTC

abundance: -
v_gene: TRBV4-3
d_gene: -
j_gene: TRBJ2-5
CDR3aa: CASSQGWGDLETQYF
CDR3nt: TGCGCCAGCAGCCAAGGCTGGGGCGATCTAGAGACCCAGTACTTC

abundance: -
v_gene: TRBV7-2
d_gene: TRBD2
j_gene: TRBJ2-1
CDR3aa: CASSLGAGTSSEQFF
CDR3nt: TGTGCCAGCAGCTTAGGAGCCGGGACTAGCAGTGAGCAGTTCTTC

abundance: -
v_gene: TRBV7-2
d_gene: -
j_gene: TRBJ2-7
CDR3aa: CASSLNPRSYEQYF
CDR3nt: TGTGCCAGCAGCTTAAACCCCCGCTCCTACGAGCAGTACTTC

abundance: many
v_gene: TRBV10-1
d_gene: -
j_gene: TRBJ2-7
CDR3aa: CASSATGHEQYF
CDR3nt: TGCGCCAGCAGTGCAACAGGGCACGAGCAGTACTTC

abundance: few
v_gene: TRBV20-1
d_gene: -
j_gene: TRBJ1-4
CDR3aa: CSARSPLGHEKLFF
CDR3nt: TGCAGTGCTAGGTCGCCCCTCGGGCACGAAAAACTGTTTTTT

abundance: -
v_gene: TRBV7-3
d_gene: TRBD2
j_gene: TRBJ2-2
CDR3aa: CASSRSGGPNTGELFF
CDR3nt: TGTGCCAGCAGCCGTAGCGGGGGGCCGAACACCGGGGAGCTGTTTTTT

abundance: many
v_gene: TRBV2
d_gene: -
j_gene: TRBJ1-1
CDR3aa: CASKKGRMNTEAFF
CDR3nt: TGTGCCAGCAAGAAGGGGAGGATGAACACTGAAGCTTTCTTT

abundance: -
v_gene: TRBV6-1
d_gene: -
j_gene: TRBJ2-1
CDR3aa: CASVGTAGNEQFF
CDR3nt: TGTGCCAGCGTCGGGACTGCGGGCAATGAGCAGTTCTTC

abundance: -
v_gene: TRBV6-2/TRBV6-3
d_gene: TRBD1
j_gene: TRBJ2-3
CDR3aa: CASSRTGVLDTQYF
CDR3nt: TGTGCCAGCAGTAGGACAGGGGTGCTAGATACGCAGTATTTT